The rows below give T cell receptor beta chains drawn from one sample of a study of T-cell reconstitution after alpha-beta-depleted transplantation in children. TCRdb analysed the PCR reads with MiXCR anew, one entry per CDR3 protein. This table holds about 600,000 distinct CDR3 sequences, approximately 13% found once. Here the sequenced sample was PBMCs, mostly from graft donor cells, taken 360 days after TCRalphabeta/CD19-depleted stem cell transplant. The receptors come from a male patient aged 10-17 years who had a stem cell transplant for acute myeloid leukemia, so the T cells may come from the graft donor. Each CDR3 is given with its conserved first and last residue. The D gene is left open where the match is weak. Rows give clone size only sometimes, using once, few, many, or a class for an expanded clone.

TRBJ2-3	.	.	TRBV12-3/TRBV12-4	CASSLGMAQYF	TGTGCCAGCAGTTTGGGGATGGCGCAGTATTTT
TRBJ2-3	few	.	TRBV7-2	CASSYRFTDTQYF	TGTGCCAGCAGCTATCGGTTCACAGATACGCAGTATTTT
TRBJ2-5	few	.	TRBV7-9	CASSSVKFQETQYF	TGTGCCAGCAGCTCCGTCAAGTTCCAAGAGACCCAGTACTTC
TRBJ2-2	many	.	TRBV10-2	CASHFAGAGGTGELFF	TGCGCCAGTCACTTCGCGGGGGCAGGCGGCACCGGGGAGCTGTTTTTT
TRBJ2-6	few	.	TRBV29-1	CSGAISGANVLTF	TGCAGCGGGGCGATCTCTGGGGCCAACGTCCTGACTTTC
TRBJ2-3	.	.	TRBV20-1	CSARDRDIGRADTQYF	TGCAGTGCTAGAGATCGGGACATCGGGAGAGCAGATACGCAGTATTTT
TRBJ2-5	.	TRBD2	TRBV7-2	CASSKLAEETQYF	TGTGCCAGCAGCAAACTAGCGGAGGAGACCCAGTACTTC
TRBJ2-3	many	.	TRBV2	CASGDQLHTDTQYF	TGTGCCAGCGGAGACCAATTGCACACAGATACGCAGTATTTT
TRBJ2-1	many	.	TRBV5-6	CASSFPTGLHNEQFF	TGTGCCAGCAGTTTCCCGACAGGATTACACAATGAGCAGTTCTTC
TRBJ2-6	.	.	TRBV10-3	CAISGQEGHSGANVLTF	TGTGCCATCAGTGGACAGGAGGGCCACTCTGGGGCCAACGTCCTGACTTTC
TRBJ2-1	.	.	TRBV19	CASSTAGTGYNEQFF	TGTGCCAGTAGTACTGCAGGGACTGGTTACAATGAGCAGTTCTTC
TRBJ2-3	few	.	TRBV5-1	CASSLGSSRAGTDTQYF	TGCGCCAGCAGCTTGGGGTCTTCGCGGGCTGGCACAGATACGCAGTATTTT
TRBJ2-5	few	TRBD2	TRBV20-1	CSAILAGGTQETQYF	TGCAGTGCTATCCTAGCGGGAGGGACCCAAGAGACCCAGTACTTC
TRBJ2-7	.	TRBD1	TRBV24-1	CATSDFTGTGSYEQYF	TGTGCCACCAGTGATTTTACCGGGACAGGCTCCTACGAGCAGTACTTC
TRBJ2-7	.	.	TRBV5-1	CASSLLAPTYEQYF	TGCGCCAGCAGCTTGCTAGCGCCAACCTACGAGCAGTACTTC
TRBJ2-3	few	TRBD2	TRBV18	CASSPLSGRDDTQYF	TGTGCCAGCTCACCACTCAGCGGGAGGGACGATACGCAGTATTTT
TRBJ2-1	few	.	TRBV4-1	CASSQDRDWIYNEQFF	TGCGCCAGCAGCCAAGATCGGGACTGGATCTACAATGAGCAGTTCTTC
TRBJ2-1	few	.	TRBV12-3/TRBV12-4	CASSNGRSSYNEQFF	TGTGCCAGCTCTAACGGCAGGAGCTCCTACAATGAGCAGTTCTTC
TRBJ2-1	few	.	TRBV7-2	CASSLVRTKRVGSYNEQFF	TGTGCCAGCAGCTTAGTGCGTACTAAGAGGGTAGGCTCCTACAATGAGCAGTTCTTC
TRBJ2-1	many	TRBD2	TRBV27	CASSPWTSGSHEQFF	TGTGCCAGCAGTCCGTGGACTAGCGGGTCCCATGAGCAGTTCTTC
TRBJ2-7	many	.	TRBV28	CASSLGGSHEQYF	TGTGCCAGCAGTTTAGGGGGGTCCCACGAGCAGTACTTC
TRBJ2-7	few	TRBD2	TRBV12-3/TRBV12-4	CASRLRLAGFYEQYF	TGTGCCAGCAGACTCCGACTAGCGGGCTTCTACGAGCAGTACTTC
TRBJ2-1	.	TRBD2	TRBV28	CASSLSLAGEFRNEQFF	TGTGCCAGCAGTTTATCGCTAGCGGGAGAATTTAGGAATGAGCAGTTCTTC
TRBJ2-2	.	.	TRBV10-3	CATGTGSGELFF	TGTGCCACCGGGACCGGCAGCGGGGAGCTGTTTTTT
TRBJ1-2	.	TRBD1	TRBV20-1	CSAAGQANYGYTF	TGCAGTGCAGCGGGACAGGCTAACTATGGCTACACCTTC
TRBJ2-3	.	TRBD2	TRBV20-1	CSASVTSGSRRDTQYF	TGCAGTGCTAGCGTAACTAGCGGTTCCCGGAGGGATACGCAGTATTTT
TRBJ2-3	many	TRBD2	TRBV20-1	CSAPLLAGSTDTQYF	TGCAGTGCGCCGCTTCTAGCGGGAAGCACAGATACGCAGTATTTT
TRBJ2-7	many	.	TRBV29-1	CSVGEWHTLPYEQYF	TGCAGCGTTGGAGAATGGCACACCCTCCCGTACGAGCAGTACTTC
TRBJ2-5	few	.	TRBV7-3	CASSPPGRPYEDQYF	TGTGCCAGCAGCCCACCGGGACGGCCGTACGAGGACCAGTACTTC
TRBJ2-3	few	.	TRBV7-9	CASSQMGTDTQYF	TGTGCCAGCAGCCAGATGGGGACAGATACGCAGTATTTT
TRBJ2-5	few	TRBD2	TRBV29-1	CSANGLAGQYF	TGCAGCGCCAATGGACTAGCGGGCCAGTACTTC
TRBJ2-2	.	TRBD1	TRBV6-2/TRBV6-3	CASSPGQGNGELFF	TGTGCCAGCAGCCCGGGACAGGGTAACGGGGAGCTGTTTTTT
TRBJ2-7	.	TRBD2	TRBV15	CATSRDFGLADISYEQYF	TGTGCCACCAGCAGAGATTTTGGACTAGCGGATATCTCCTACGAGCAGTACTTC
TRBJ2-6	many	TRBD1	TRBV29-1	CSVGRGQVSGANVLTF	TGCAGCGTTGGCAGGGGGCAAGTTTCTGGGGCCAACGTCCTGACTTTC
TRBJ2-5	many	.	TRBV7-6	CASSLVQVQETQYF	TGTGCCAGCAGCTTAGTACAGGTTCAAGAGACCCAGTACTTC
TRBJ2-1	.	TRBD2	TRBV11-1	CASSSGAVLAGIYNEQFF	TGTGCCAGCAGCTCGGGGGCAGTATTAGCGGGGATCTACAATGAGCAGTTCTTC
TRBJ2-7	.	TRBD2	TRBV7-2	CASSPQGLAGFQQYF	TGTGCCAGCAGCCCCCAGGGACTAGCGGGGTTCCAGCAGTACTTC
TRBJ1-1	few	TRBD1	TRBV2	CANRDRVWGTEAFF	TGTGCCAACCGGGACAGGGTCTGGGGCACTGAAGCTTTCTTT
TRBJ2-2	many	TRBD2	TRBV28	CASSGLAENTGELFF	TGTGCCAGCAGTGGACTAGCGGAGAACACCGGGGAGCTGTTTTTT
TRBJ2-2	many	.	TRBV14	CASSQDLRTGELFF	TGTGCCAGCAGCCAAGATCTACGCACCGGGGAGCTGTTTTTT
TRBJ2-7	many	.	TRBV7-6	CASSRGPTAYEQYF	TGTGCCAGCAGTCGTGGCCCCACCGCCTACGAGCAGTACTTC
TRBJ2-1	few	TRBD1	TRBV27	CASSPGKGAYNEQFF	TGTGCCAGCAGCCCAGGGAAGGGGGCTTACAATGAGCAGTTCTTC
TRBJ2-1	many	.	TRBV6-4	CASSFGGRRGWDEQFF	TGTGCCAGCAGTTTTGGTGGGAGACGGGGTTGGGATGAGCAGTTCTTC
TRBJ2-1	.	.	TRBV10-3	CAISRDPFEQFF	TGTGCCATCAGTCGCGACCCCTTTGAGCAGTTCTTC
TRBJ2-3	many	.	TRBV6-2/TRBV6-3	CASSRPGLLTDTQYF	TGTGCCAGCAGTAGACCGGGACTCCTCACAGATACGCAGTATTTT
TRBJ2-5	.	.	TRBV25-1	CASSELRDGETQYF	TGTGCCAGCAGTGAATTGCGGGACGGGGAGACCCAGTACTTC